This T cell receptor (beta chain) was identified during a study of control samples from healthy donors and cancer patients. The repertoire was sequenced with immunoSEQ multiplex PCR; TCRdb's copy has only in-frame clones and lacks some. The sample yields 150,000 to 180,000 clones, roughly 94% seen once. Germline CDR1 reads MDHEN; CDR2 reads SYDVKM. Losses at the gene ends were 4 bases for V and 0 bases for J; bases not matched to a gene: 9. The CDR3 has 17 amino acids. The chain employs TRBV28 and TRBJ1-2, with TRBD1 identical over 9 bases. The specimen sequenced was blood. This receptor was obtained from a middle-aged man in good health. CDR3 nucleotides: TGTGCCAGCAGTTCCCGGGACAGGGCAACATCTAACTATGGCTACACCTTC. This codes for CASSSRDRATSNYGYTF.